Presented here are 16 T cell receptor beta chains from one specimen sequenced in a study of shared clonotypes between healthy human individuals. Some clones are missing from TCRdb's copy, which holds only in-frame ones; the method was immunoSEQ multiplex PCR. The sample yields some 2,000,000 clones, 90% to 95% seen once. Sequencing input: naive CD4+ T cells sorted from blood. Subset: CD45RA+ positively selected. Receptors were obtained from a man younger than 35 in good health.

The chain combines TRBV7-2 with TRBJ1-2, with 7 bases identical to TRBD1. CDR1 and CDR2 from the germline V gene are SGHTA and FQGNSA. V was clipped by 5 bases and J by 0 bases; unmatched bases: 6. The CDR3 extends over 15 amino acids. The CDR3 loop is CASSPGGAPNYGYTF. For the CDR3, the DNA is TGTGCCAGCAGCCCAGGGGGAGCCCCTAACTATGGCTACACCTTC.

The chain employs TRBV9 and TRBJ2-1; no clear D. The V end lost 3 bases, the J end lost 0 bases, and 10 bases lay between the germline ends. CDR1 SGDLS and CDR2 YYNGEE come from the germline V gene. The CDR3 has 15 amino acids. The CDR3 DNA is TGTGCCAGCAGCGAGAGTGATAGCTCCTACAATGAGCAGTTCTTC. Its translation is CASSESDSSYNEQFF. Variable domain in full (rest from reference TRBV9 and TRBJ2-1): DSGVTQTPKHLITATGQRVTLRCSPRSGDLSVYWYQQSLDQGLQFLIQYYNGEERAKGNILERFSAQQFPDLHSELNLSSLELGDSALYFCASSESDSSYNEQFFGPGTRLTVL.

The chain couples TRBV18 to TRBJ2-3; 7 nucleotides align to TRBD1. With 3 bases clipped from V and 0 bases from J, the junction kept 6 bases outside the gene matches. This CDR3 contains 16 residues. Germline assignment: CDR1 KGHSH and CDR2 LQKENI. The CDR3 nucleotides read TGTGCCAGCTCACCCGGGACAGCGAGTAGCACAGATACGCAGTATTTT. This encodes CASSPGTASSTDTQYF.

The chain couples TRBV18 to TRBJ2-1, with a tentative D call TRBD1 (5 bases). Per the germline V gene, CDR1 is KGHSH and CDR2 is LQKENI. The CDR3 loop spans 15 amino acids. Trimming shortened V by 0 bases and J by 5 bases, and 11 bases separated the two germline ends. CDR3 nucleotide sequence: TGTGCCAGCTCACCACCGCTCGGCAGGGACAATGAGCAGTTCTTC. This translates into CASSPPLGRDNEQFF.

J is TRBJ2-2 and V is TRBV30; unclear D gene. This CDR3 contains 11 residues. Trimming removed 2 bases from V and 8 bases from J, with 6 bases in between. Germline CDR1 and CDR2: GTSNPN and SVGIG (reference sequence). The CDR3: CAWSLIGELFF. In nucleotides, the CDR3 is TGTGCCTGGAGTCTGATTGGGGAGCTGTTTTTT.

This clone was detected once. The J gene is TRBJ2-2, the V gene TRBV2; unclear D gene. The germline V and J ends were trimmed by 4 bases and 9 bases, with 9 bases remaining between them. CDR1 is SNHLY, CDR2 FYNNEI, per germline. The CDR3 has 12 residues. Written as DNA, the CDR3 is TGTGCCAGCAGTGCGGAGCTTAGGGAGCTGTTTTTT. Its translation is CASSAELRELFF.

The V call is TRBV30, the J call TRBJ1-4; D is possibly TRBD1 (6 bases). This CDR3 spans 15 amino acids. Germline CDR1 and CDR2: GTSNPN and SVGIG (reference sequence). V was shortened by 0 bases and J by 6 bases, with 14 bases between the two germline ends. CDR3 in amino acids: CAWSVPQGGYEKLFF. CDR3 in DNA: TGTGCCTGGAGTGTACCACAGGGAGGATATGAAAAACTGTTTTTT.

The rearrangement links TRBV6-5 to TRBJ2-5; D remains ambiguous. Germline CDR1 MNHEY, CDR2 SVGAGI. This CDR3 has 14 residues. Trimming left V 0 bases short and J 0 bases short, with 5 bases between. CDR3 coding DNA: TGTGCCAGCAGTTACTCGCTGTACCAAGAGACCCAGTACTTC. Translation: CASSYSLYQETQYF.

V gene TRBV9 combines with J gene TRBJ2-1; maybe TRBD1 (6 bases). The germline gives CDR1 SGDLS, CDR2 YYNGEE. CDR3 length: 15 amino acids. V shed 4 bases and J shed 6 bases, with 17 bases lying between them. The CDR3 reads CASSPRPGVINEQFF. The CDR3 region has the DNA TGTGCCAGCAGCCCCCGGCCAGGGGTGATCAATGAGCAGTTCTTC. Filled out from reference TRBV9 and TRBJ2-1, the complete variable domain reads DSGVTQTPKHLITATGQRVTLRCSPRSGDLSVYWYQQSLDQGLQFLIQYYNGEERAKGNILERFSAQQFPDLHSELNLSSLELGDSALYFCASSPRPGVINEQFFGPGTRLTVL.

The J gene is TRBJ2-5, the V gene TRBV27; 9 nucleotides match TRBD2. Germline V lookup: CDR1 MNHEY, CDR2 SMNVEV (reference sequence). This CDR3 contains 14 residues. The trim removed 8 bases at V and 4 bases at J, leaving 8 bases unmatched. CDR3 protein: CASSGLAGRETQYF. The CDR3, as DNA: TGTGCCAGCTCGGGTCTAGCGGGGAGAGAGACCCAGTACTTC.

Points on this clone: This same CDR3 is encoded by further DNA sequences in the sample. The chain couples TRBV25-1 to TRBJ2-1; 10 bases are shared with TRBD1. The V and J ends lost 6 bases and 6 bases, in that order; junction bases with no gene match: 2. Germline CDR1 MGHDK, CDR2 SYGVNS. This CDR3 region has 13 residues. The CDR3 sequence: CASRRTGGNEQFF. As DNA, the CDR3 is TGTGCCAGCAGAAGGACAGGGGGCAATGAGCAGTTCTTC.

V gene TRBV4-1 combines with J gene TRBJ2-1; 8 nucleotides match TRBD2. Germline V CDR1 and CDR2: MGHRA, YSYEKL. Germline trimming cut 1 base from V and 4 bases from J; bases unmatched to any gene: 3. CDR3 length: 15 amino acids. CDR3 in amino acids: CASSQVRGAYNEQFF. The CDR3 DNA reads TGCGCCAGCAGCCAAGTGCGGGGGGCTTACAATGAGCAGTTCTTC.

As for this clone: Other DNA sequences within the sample encode an identical CDR3. This chain uses TRBV28 with TRBJ2-1; D remains unclear. The CDR3 covers 12 residues. Germline-derived CDR1 and CDR2 are MDHEN and SYDVKM. The ends were cut back, 8 bases at V and 3 bases at J, with 8 bases in the middle. The CDR3 protein is CASSLSYNEQFF. The CDR3 coding sequence is TGTGCCAGCTCGCTGAGCTACAATGAGCAGTTCTTC.

In this sample, this clone turned up once. This rearrangement joins TRBV11-3 to TRBJ1-1, with D unclear. The CDR3 has 15 residues. V lost 0 bases to trimming and J lost 0 bases, with 8 bases between them. Germline CDR1 and CDR2: SGHNT and YENEEA. DNA for the CDR3: TGTGCCAGCAGCTTAGATGGAGCGGTGAACACTGAAGCTTTCTTT. Its protein product is CASSLDGAVNTEAFF. The full variable domain, in which reference TRBV11-3 and TRBJ1-1 provide the parts outside the CDR3, is EAGVVQSPRYKIIEKKQPVAFWCNPISGHNTLYWYLQNLGQGPELLIRYENEEAVDDSQLPKDRFSAERLKGVDSTLKIQPAELGDSAVYLCASSLDGAVNTEAFFGQGTRLTVV.

The CDR3 nucleotides read TGTGCCAGCAGGGGGGACTACAATGAGCAGTTCTTC. It translates to CASRGDYNEQFF. The V and J genes are TRBV7-2 and TRBJ2-1; D possibly uses TRBD1 or TRBD2 (5 bases each). The germline V gene has CDR1 SGHTA and CDR2 FQGNSA. CDR3 length equals 12 residues. The V end was cut by 6 bases, the J end by 3 bases, with 6 bases between.

Points on this clone: The same CDR3 is also encoded by other DNA sequences in this sample. V and J are TRBV7-3 and TRBJ1-2; 7 nucleotides match TRBD1. The CDR3 has 13 residues. The J segment lost 2 bases and the V segment lost 5 bases, leaving 2 bases of the junction unmatched. The germline V gene encodes CDR1 SGHTA and CDR2 FQGTGA. CDR3 sequence (DNA): TGTGCCAGCAGCCCGGACAGGAACTATGGCTACACCTTC. Amino acids: CASSPDRNYGYTF.